Detailed here is one T cell receptor beta chain. In germline, CDR1 is MGHRA, CDR2 YSYEKL. The CDR3 totals 15 residues. V shed 0 bases and J shed 0 bases, with 7 bases lying between them. The data are from a study of blood T cell repertoires in COVID-19. Looking at the study overall: Sources were T cells, B-cell-depleted T cells, or PBMCs; the material itself was cDNA or gDNA.

Generated by immunoSEQ multiplex PCR, the TCRdb table keeps only in-frame clones and is missing some. This table has 250,000 to 350,000 clones, about nine tenths appearing once. Individuals drawn from under 30 US areas were roughly 18 to 95 years old. The receptor's source is a woman in her forties or fifties who had recovered from COVID-19. Sequencing used PBMCs or T cells enriched from blood (not recorded which). The chain links TRBV4-1 to TRBJ2-3; no clear D gene. The chain's CDR3 is CASSQDSVSTDTQYF. In nucleotides, the CDR3 is TGCGCCAGCAGCCAAGACTCGGTTAGCACAGATACGCAGTATTTT.